The 30 T cell receptor beta chains below were found in one sample sequenced in a study of blood T cell repertoires in COVID-19. The repertoire was sequenced with immunoSEQ multiplex PCR; TCRdb's copy has only in-frame clones and lacks some. The sample records approximately 480,000 clones, 85% to 90% being singletons. Sequences were obtained from peripheral blood. The receptors were sampled from a man aged 18 to 29 with COVID-19, enrolled during active disease.

J is TRBJ2-5 and V is TRBV10-1; D unresolved. V was clipped by 7 bases and J by 5 bases, with 5 bases between them. The CDR3 spans 10 residues. Germline CDR1 is WNHNN and CDR2 is SYGVQD (reference sequence). For the CDR3, the DNA is TGCGCCAGCATCCCGGAGACCCAGTACTTC. It encodes CASIPETQYF.

The chain is built from TRBV19 and TRBJ2-1, with TRBD2 matching over 8 bases. There are 16 residues in the CDR3. J lost 2 bases, V lost 3 bases, and 6 bases had no gene match. CDR1 and CDR2 (germline): LNHDA, SQIVND (reference sequence). The DNA for the CDR3 is TGTGCCAGTAGTATGGCGACTAGCGCGACCTACAATGAGCAGTTCTTC. This translates into CASSMATSATYNEQFF.

The chain uses TRBV7-9 and TRBJ1-5; D not resolved. The germline gives CDR1 SEHNR, CDR2 FQNEAQ (reference sequence). Deletions cut 7 bases from V and 5 bases from J, with 12 bases between. The CDR3 extends over 13 amino acids. The CDR3: CASTRGTDQPQHF. For the CDR3, the DNA is TGTGCCAGCACCCGGGGAACAGATCAGCCCCAGCATTTT. Based on the CDR3 plus reference TRBV7-9 and TRBJ1-5, the full variable domain is DTGVSQNPRHKITKRGQNVTFRCDPISEHNRLYWYRQTLGQGPEFLTYFQNEAQLEKSRLLSDRFSAERPKGSFSTLEIQRTEQGDSAMYLCASTRGTDQPQHFGDGTRLSIL.

The V call is TRBV12-3 or TRBV12-4, the J call TRBJ2-1; 9 nucleotides line up with TRBD2. The CDR3 contains 13 residues. V gave up 8 bases and J gave up 5 bases; unmatched junction bases: 4. The CDR3 reads CASGGLADNEQFF. The CDR3 nucleotides are TGTGCCAGCGGGGGACTAGCTGACAATGAGCAGTTCTTC.

This sequence joins TRBV7-9 and TRBJ2-7; 7 bases line up with TRBD1. Germline CDR1 is SEHNR and CDR2 is FQNEAQ (reference sequence). Trimming took 0 bases from V and 10 from J; bases not matched to a gene: 3. CDR3 length: 12 amino acids. The CDR3 sequence is CASSLARDSQYF. CDR3 bases: TGTGCCAGCAGCTTAGCGAGGGACAGTCAGTACTTC.

This clone was seen a single time. This sequence joins TRBV7-9 and TRBJ2-7, with D perhaps TRBD2 (6 bases). V gave up 5 bases and J gave up 3 bases, with 14 bases separating them. The CDR3 runs 14 residues. CDR1 and CDR2 (germline): SEHNR, FQNEAQ (reference sequence). The CDR3 spells CASSPTSPLYEQYF. In DNA, the CDR3 is TGTGCCAGCAGCCCCACTAGCCCCCTCTACGAGCAGTACTTC.

The gene calls are TRBV14 and TRBJ1-1; D ambiguous. The CDR3 runs to 13 residues. Deletions cut 4 bases from V and 10 bases from J, with 16 bases between. CDR1 and CDR2 (germline): SGHDN, FVKESK. DNA for the CDR3: TGTGCCAGCAGCCCCCAACCGGGGAGTTCAGCTTTCTTT. Amino acids: CASSPQPGSSAFF.

A single count supports this clone. V and J are TRBV7-5 and TRBJ1-3; no check of the table's D call, TRBD1, against the DNA was made. TRBV7-5 is given as a pseudogene. CDR3 length: 15 amino acids. The DNA for the CDR3 is TGTGTCAGAAGCTGGGGACAGACCTCTGGAAACACCATATATTTT. Its translation is CVRSWGQTSGNTIYF.

The chain uses TRBV29-1 and TRBJ2-3; TRBD1 matches 7 bases. Germline lookup yields CDR1 SQVTM and CDR2 ANQGSEA. The CDR3 extends over 13 amino acids. V trimming: 2 bases; J trimming: 1 base; junction bases outside the gene matches: 0. The CDR3 DNA follows: TGCAGCGTTGAAACAGGGGGCACAGATACGCAGTATTTT. Its protein product is CSVETGGTDTQYF.

This clone has just one count. The gene calls are TRBV29-1 and TRBJ2-5; D is unresolved. Germline CDR1 and CDR2: SQVTM and ANQGSEA. V was trimmed by 4 bases and J by 5 bases, leaving 14 bases between them. The CDR3 runs 13 residues. This chain's CDR3 is CSVVVGPKETQYF. The CDR3 bases are TGCAGCGTTGTGGTGGGCCCGAAGGAGACCCAGTACTTC. Full variable domain (rest looked up from reference TRBV29-1 and TRBJ2-5): SAVISQKPSRDICQRGTSLTIQCQVDSQVTMMFWYRQQPGQSLTLIATANQGSEATYESGFVIDKFPISRPNLTFSTLTVSNMSPEDSSIYLCSVVVGPKETQYFGPGTRLLVL.

V is TRBV6-5 and J is TRBJ2-1; D possibly corresponds to TRBD2 (6 bases). Trimming stripped 6 bases from V and 7 bases from J, with 13 bases between. CDR3 length: 13 amino acids. The germline CDR1 and CDR2 sequences are MNHEY and SVGAGI. CDR3 amino acids: CASSLWGENEQFF. DNA for the CDR3: TGTGCCAGCAGCTTGTGGGGGGAAAATGAGCAGTTCTTC.

J is TRBJ2-6 and V is TRBV5-1; TRBD1 is a possible D gene (6 bases). The V and J ends lost 5 bases and 0 bases respectively, with 12 bases between them. Germline V lookup: CDR1 SGHRS, CDR2 YFSETQ. The CDR3 length is 16 residues. The CDR3 spells CASSYLRGSGANVLTF. The CDR3 nucleotides read TGCGCCAGCAGTTATCTCAGGGGCTCTGGGGCCAACGTCCTGACTTTC.

The rearrangement joins TRBV27 to TRBJ2-3; 9 bases line up with TRBD2. This CDR3 spans 16 amino acids. Germline CDR1 reads MNHEY; CDR2 reads SMNVEV (reference sequence). The V gene end was trimmed by 6 bases and the J gene end by 5 bases; junction bases not matched to a gene: 12. The CDR3 DNA reads TGTGCCAGCAGACTGGCGGGGCGGGAGGGGGTAGATACGCAGTATTTT. Its protein product is CASRLAGREGVDTQYF.

This clone was detected once. The rearrangement links TRBV19 to TRBJ2-5, with 9 bases fitting TRBD2. This CDR3 is built from 16 residues. From germline, CDR1 is LNHDA and CDR2 SQIVND (reference sequence). V shed 10 bases and J 3 bases; nucleotides not matched to a gene: 15. This CDR3 is CATSSFALAGKETQYF. In DNA form, the CDR3 reads TGTGCCACCTCCTCCTTCGCCCTAGCGGGGAAAGAGACCCAGTACTTC.

The V call is TRBV12-3 or TRBV12-4, the J call TRBJ2-7; TRBD1 agrees at 8 bases. This CDR3 is 13 amino acids long. Trimming at V came to 6 bases and at J to 1 base, leaving 2 bases not matched to a gene. CDR3 amino acids: CASRGTGSYEQYF. CDR3 nucleotide sequence: TGTGCCAGCAGGGGGACAGGTTCCTACGAGCAGTACTTC.

The chain is built from TRBV2 and TRBJ2-7; 9 bases map to TRBD1. Per germline, CDR1 SNHLY and CDR2 FYNNEI. The CDR3 extends over 15 amino acids. With V trimmed by 2 bases and J by 4 bases, 6 bases remained unmatched. The CDR3 DNA is TGTGCCAGCAGTGAAATTAGGACAGGGGTTTACGAGCAGTACTTC. This encodes CASSEIRTGVYEQYF. Looking up the rest from reference TRBV2 and TRBJ2-7 gives the full variable domain: EPEVTQTPSHQVTQMGQEVILRCVPISNHLYFYWYRQILGQKVEFLVSFYNNEISEKSEIFDDQFSVERPDGSNFTLKIRSTKLEDSAMYFCASSEIRTGVYEQYFGPGTRLTVT.

This clone showed up just a few times. The V and J genes are TRBV19 and TRBJ2-7; D is ambiguous. Germline CDR1 is LNHDA and CDR2 is SQIVND (reference sequence). V lost 3 bases and J 6 bases, leaving 12 bases between the germline ends. This CDR3 spans 13 amino acids. In DNA form, the CDR3 reads TGTGCCAGTAGTATTGCCCCTAGAGGCGAGCAGTACTTC. Its translation: CASSIAPRGEQYF.

This clone appeared a few times. The chain combines TRBV3-1 (or the pseudogene TRBV3-2) with TRBJ2-1, with 7 bases identical to TRBD2. V was pared by 4 bases and J by 5 bases, with 5 bases of the junction left unmatched. Germline V gives CDR1 LGHDT, CDR2 YNNKEL (reference sequence). This CDR3 is 14 amino acids long. CDR3 DNA: TGTGCCAGCAGCCCCTACGGGACTAACAATGAGCAGTTCTTC. Protein: CASSPYGTNNEQFF.

The chain carries TRBV7-9 and TRBJ1-6; possibly TRBD1 for D (6 bases). V lost 5 bases and J lost 8, with 13 bases in between. Germline V lookup: CDR1 SEHNR, CDR2 FQNEAQ (reference sequence). CDR3 length: 14 residues. The CDR3: CASSPATGDSPLHF. DNA for the CDR3: TGTGCCAGCAGCCCAGCGACAGGCGATTCACCCCTCCACTTT.

The chain carries TRBV4-2 and TRBJ2-3; no clear D. The CDR3 totals 17 residues. V was clipped by 3 bases and J by 0 bases, with 16 bases between them. Germline V gene sequence: CDR1 LGHNA, CDR2 YNFKEQ. This chain's CDR3 is CASSQSSTQPSTDTQYF. The CDR3 DNA sequence: TGTGCCAGCAGCCAGAGTTCTACGCAACCTAGCACAGATACGCAGTATTTT.

This sequence joins TRBV2 and TRBJ1-2; 11 positions match TRBD1. This CDR3 region has 17 residues. CDR1 and CDR2 (germline): SNHLY, FYNNEI. V lost 3 bases and J lost 4; bases outside the gene matches: 10. This CDR3 is CASSDWDRGYAFYGYTF. The CDR3 DNA is TGTGCCAGCAGTGATTGGGACAGGGGGTACGCCTTCTATGGCTACACCTTC. The full variable domain, its missing parts supplied by reference TRBV2 and TRBJ1-2, is EPEVTQTPSHQVTQMGQEVILRCVPISNHLYFYWYRQILGQKVEFLVSFYNNEISEKSEIFDDQFSVERPDGSNFTLKIRSTKLEDSAMYFCASSDWDRGYAFYGYTFGSGTRLTVV.

This chain uses TRBV6-5 with TRBJ1-2; D perhaps matches TRBD1 (5 bases). The CDR3 is 15 amino acids. Per germline, CDR1 MNHEY and CDR2 SVGAGI. Trimming removed 6 bases at V and 0 bases at J, with 14 bases between. The DNA of the CDR3 is TGTGCCAGCAGCTCCTACGGGGGAGCTAACTATGGCTACACCTTC. It specifies CASSSYGGANYGYTF.

The chain recombines TRBV23-1 with TRBJ2-1; D remains unclear. TRBV23-1 is marked as an open reading frame, function uncertain. The CDR3 contains 15 residues. The germline V and J ends were trimmed by 1 base and 12 bases, with 19 bases remaining between them. CDR3 protein: CASSQWVFPYEVQFF. CDR3 sequence (DNA): TGCGCCAGCAGTCAATGGGTTTTCCCTTACGAGGTGCAGTTCTTC.

The chain couples TRBV5-4 to TRBJ2-5; weak D call: TRBD1 (6 bases). The V gene's germline CDR1 is SGHNT and CDR2 YYREEE (reference sequence). V was pared by 4 bases and J by 2 bases, with 12 bases between. This CDR3 contains 14 residues. CDR3 amino acids: CASSPDSAQETQYF. The CDR3 bases are TGTGCCAGCAGCCCGGACAGTGCGCAAGAGACCCAGTACTTC. Using reference TRBV5-4 and TRBJ2-5 for the parts outside the CDR3, the full variable domain is ETGVTQSPTHLIKTRGQQVTLRCSSQSGHNTVSWYQQALGQGPQFIFQYYREEENGRGNFPPRFSGLQFPNYSSELNVNALELDDSALYLCASSPDSAQETQYFGPGTRLLVL.

The rearrangement joins TRBV6-5 to TRBJ2-7; D is perhaps TRBD2 (5 bases). This CDR3 spans 14 amino acids. The germline CDR1 and CDR2 sequences are MNHEY and SVGAGI. V lost 1 base to trimming and J lost 3 bases, with 10 bases between them. The CDR3 sequence is CASSYFGSNYEQYF. The CDR3 coding sequence is TGTGCCAGCAGTTACTTTGGGAGTAACTACGAGCAGTACTTC.

This clone has a single count. The chain carries TRBV7-9 and TRBJ2-2; D gene ambiguous. Trimming left V 11 bases short and J 2 bases short, with 9 bases between. Looked up from germline, CDR1 is SEHNR and CDR2 is FQNEAQ (reference sequence). The CDR3 length is 12 residues. As DNA, the CDR3 is TGTGCCGGAGACGGTAACACCGGGGAGCTGTTTTTT. Translating gives CAGDGNTGELFF.

The chain couples TRBV7-6 to TRBJ1-1, with a tentative D call TRBD1 (5 bases). The germline V gene has CDR1 SGHVS and CDR2 FNYEAQ. The CDR3 extends over 13 amino acids. The V end was cut by 1 base, the J end by 5 bases, with 8 bases between. As DNA, the CDR3 is TGTGCCAGCAGCTTAGAAGGGGAAACTGAAGCTTTCTTT. Translating gives CASSLEGETEAFF.

The chain has TRBV28 and TRBJ2-6, with a possible D match to TRBD1 (6 bases). Trimming removed 7 bases from V and 1 base from J, with 11 bases in between. CDR1 and CDR2 (germline): MDHEN, SYDVKM. This CDR3 is 15 amino acids long. CDR3 amino acids: CASNLQGSGANVLTF. As DNA, the CDR3 is TGTGCCAGCAACCTACAGGGATCTGGGGCCAACGTCCTGACTTTC. The full variable domain, in which reference TRBV28 and TRBJ2-6 provide the parts outside the CDR3, is DVKVTQSSRYLVKRTGEKVFLECVQDMDHENMFWYRQDPGLGLRLIYFSYDVKMKEKGDIPEGYSVSREKKERFSLILESASTNQTSMYLCASNLQGSGANVLTFGAGSRLTVL.

The V gene is TRBV11-2, the J gene TRBJ2-3; 12 nucleotides align to TRBD2. After removal of 2 bases from V and 1 base from J, the junction contained 4 bases not matched to a gene. Germline V gene lookup returns CDR1 SGHAT and CDR2 FQNNGV. The CDR3 loop spans 17 amino acids. CDR3 loop: CASSLHPSGRGTDTQYF. CDR3 nucleotide sequence: TGTGCCAGCAGCTTACACCCTAGCGGGAGGGGCACAGATACGCAGTATTTT.

This clone was recorded only once. V and J are TRBV21-1 and TRBJ2-7; whether TRBD1, the table's D call, matches the DNA was not checked. TRBV21-1 is tagged as a pseudogene. This CDR3 comprises 15 residues. The CDR3 here is CASSNRGQGIYEQYF. The CDR3 DNA is TGTGCCAGCAGCAATCGGGGACAGGGTATATACGAGCAGTACTTC.